Sequencing of this T cell receptor beta chain was carried out in a study of T cell responses to AZD1222 COVID-19 vaccine. The data were produced by immunoSEQ multiplex PCR, yet TCRdb's version contains in-frame clones alone and is incomplete. The repertoire holds over 130,000 clones, with around 91% as singletons. As for this clone: What it binds is not known.

This CDR3 contains 16 residues. Germline values: CDR1 SGHRS, CDR2 YFSETQ. Between the trimmed V and J ends, which lost 3 bases and 4 bases, there was a span of 19 bases. Broader study findings: Baseline seropositives among AZD1222 recipients totaled only five to seven.

This chain links TRBV5-1 with TRBJ1-2; weak D call: TRBD1 (6 bases). This clonotype was sampled from an adult in good health. Sequencing was performed on peripheral blood, taken on day 0 of AZD1222 vaccination. CDR3 nucleotides: TGCGCCAGCAGCTCAAGCGCGGGGGCGCCAGGCTATGGCTACACCTTC. Amino acid sequence: CASSSSAGAPGYGYTF.